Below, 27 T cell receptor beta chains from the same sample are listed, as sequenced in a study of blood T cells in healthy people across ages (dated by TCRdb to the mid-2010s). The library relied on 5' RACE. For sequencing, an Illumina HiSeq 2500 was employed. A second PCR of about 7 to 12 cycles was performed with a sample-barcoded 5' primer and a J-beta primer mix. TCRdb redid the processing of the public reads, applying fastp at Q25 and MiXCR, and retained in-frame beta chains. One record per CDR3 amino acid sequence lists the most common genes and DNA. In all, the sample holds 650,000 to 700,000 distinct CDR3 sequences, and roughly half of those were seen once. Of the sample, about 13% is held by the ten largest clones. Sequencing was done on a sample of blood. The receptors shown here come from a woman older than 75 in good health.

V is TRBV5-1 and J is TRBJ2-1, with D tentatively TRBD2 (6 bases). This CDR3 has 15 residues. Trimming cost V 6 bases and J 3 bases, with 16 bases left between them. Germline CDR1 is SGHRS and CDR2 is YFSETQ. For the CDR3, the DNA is TGCGCCAGCAATAGGGGAGGTAGACTCTACAATGAGCAGTTCTTC. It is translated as CASNRGGRLYNEQFF.

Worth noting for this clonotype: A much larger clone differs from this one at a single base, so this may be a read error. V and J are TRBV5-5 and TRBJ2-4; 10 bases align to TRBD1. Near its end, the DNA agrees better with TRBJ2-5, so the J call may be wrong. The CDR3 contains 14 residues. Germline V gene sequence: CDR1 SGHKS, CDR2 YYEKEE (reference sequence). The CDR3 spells CASSCSGQGETQYF. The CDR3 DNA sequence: TGTGCCAGCAGCTGTTCGGGACAGGGGGAGACCCAGTACTTC.

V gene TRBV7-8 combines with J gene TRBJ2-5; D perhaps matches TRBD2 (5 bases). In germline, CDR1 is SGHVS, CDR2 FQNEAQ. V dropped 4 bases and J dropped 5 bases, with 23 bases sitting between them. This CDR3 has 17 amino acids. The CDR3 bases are TGTGCCAGCAGCTCTAGCTGGGAGCCTAAAACGGGGGAGACCCAGTACTTC. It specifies CASSSSWEPKTGETQYF.

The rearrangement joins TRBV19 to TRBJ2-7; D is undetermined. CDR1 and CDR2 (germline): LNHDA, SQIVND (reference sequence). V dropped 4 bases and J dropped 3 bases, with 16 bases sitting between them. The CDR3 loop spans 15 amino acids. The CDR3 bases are TGTGCCAGTAGTACCCTCGGCGCTACCAACTACGAGCAGTACTTC. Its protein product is CASSTLGATNYEQYF.

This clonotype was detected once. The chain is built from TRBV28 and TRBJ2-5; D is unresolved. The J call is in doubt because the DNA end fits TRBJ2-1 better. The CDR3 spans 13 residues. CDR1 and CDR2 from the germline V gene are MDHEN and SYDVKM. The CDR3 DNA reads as TGTGCCAGCTGGCGTGTTGGGTTTGGGGAGCAGTTCTTC. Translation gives CASWRVGFGEQFF.

DNA of the CDR3: TGCGCCAGCAGTCGGGGTGATCCGTTGGTCTACAATGAGCAGTACTTC. Translated: CASSRGDPLVYNEQYF. The V and J genes are TRBV5-1 and TRBJ2-5; a possible D gene is TRBD2 (5 bases). Deletions cut 5 bases from V and 11 bases from J, with 28 bases between. Germline CDR1 SGHRS, CDR2 YFSETQ. The CDR3 runs 16 residues.

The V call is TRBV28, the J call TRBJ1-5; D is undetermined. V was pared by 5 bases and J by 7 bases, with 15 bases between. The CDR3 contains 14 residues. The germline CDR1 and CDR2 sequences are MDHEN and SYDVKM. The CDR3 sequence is CASSLGGVRQPQHF. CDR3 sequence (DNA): TGTGCCAGCAGTCTGGGCGGGGTCCGACAGCCCCAGCATTTT.

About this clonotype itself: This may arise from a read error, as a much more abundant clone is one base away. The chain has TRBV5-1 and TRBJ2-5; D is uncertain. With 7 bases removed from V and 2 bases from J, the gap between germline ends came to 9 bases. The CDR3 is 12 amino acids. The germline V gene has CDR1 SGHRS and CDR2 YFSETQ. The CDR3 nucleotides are TGCGCCAGCGCTTTCGGTCAAGAGACCCAGTACTTC. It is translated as CASAFGQETQYF.

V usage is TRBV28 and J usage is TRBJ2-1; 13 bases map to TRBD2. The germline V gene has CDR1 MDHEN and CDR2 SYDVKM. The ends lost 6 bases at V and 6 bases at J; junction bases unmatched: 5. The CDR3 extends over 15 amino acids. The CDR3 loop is CASRPGTSGTNEQFF. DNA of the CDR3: TGTGCCAGCAGACCGGGGACTAGCGGGACCAATGAGCAGTTCTTC.

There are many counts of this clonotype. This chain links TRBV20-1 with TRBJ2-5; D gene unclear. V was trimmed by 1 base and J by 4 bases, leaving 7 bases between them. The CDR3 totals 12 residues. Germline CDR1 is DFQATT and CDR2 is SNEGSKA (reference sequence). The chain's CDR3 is CSARGPLETQYF. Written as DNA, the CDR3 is TGCAGTGCTAGAGGGCCCCTAGAGACCCAGTACTTC.

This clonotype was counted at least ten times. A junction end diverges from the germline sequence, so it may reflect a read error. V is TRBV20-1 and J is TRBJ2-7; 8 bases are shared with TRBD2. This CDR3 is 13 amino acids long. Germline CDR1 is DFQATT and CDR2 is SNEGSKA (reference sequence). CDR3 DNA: TGCAGTGCTGGAGAGCGGGAGCACTACGAGCAGTACTTC. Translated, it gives CSAGEREHYEQYF.

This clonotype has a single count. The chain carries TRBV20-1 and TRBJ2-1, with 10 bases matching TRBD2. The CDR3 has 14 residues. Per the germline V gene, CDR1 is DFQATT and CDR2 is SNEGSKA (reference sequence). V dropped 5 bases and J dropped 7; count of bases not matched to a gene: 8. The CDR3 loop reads CSAHGLAEGNEQFF. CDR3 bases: TGCAGTGCTCACGGACTAGCGGAGGGGAATGAGCAGTTCTTC.

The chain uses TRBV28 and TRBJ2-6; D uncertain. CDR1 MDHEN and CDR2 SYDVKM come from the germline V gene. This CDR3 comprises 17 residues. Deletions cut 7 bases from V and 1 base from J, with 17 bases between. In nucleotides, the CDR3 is TGTGCCAGCACCGACGGGTCTTTGGTTTCTGGGGCCAACGTCCTGACTTTC. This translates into CASTDGSLVSGANVLTF.

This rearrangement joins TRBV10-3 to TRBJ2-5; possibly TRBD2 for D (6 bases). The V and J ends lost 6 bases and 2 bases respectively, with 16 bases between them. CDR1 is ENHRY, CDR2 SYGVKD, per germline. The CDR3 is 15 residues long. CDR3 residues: CAISPEAGRQETQYF. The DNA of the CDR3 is TGTGCCATCAGCCCCGAGGCGGGAAGACAAGAGACCCAGTACTTC.

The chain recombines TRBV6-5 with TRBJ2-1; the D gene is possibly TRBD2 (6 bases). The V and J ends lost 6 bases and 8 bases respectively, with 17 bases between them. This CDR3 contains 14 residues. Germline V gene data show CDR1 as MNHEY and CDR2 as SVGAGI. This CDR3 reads CASRMAGPLDEQFF. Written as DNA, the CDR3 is TGTGCCAGCAGGATGGCGGGGCCGTTGGATGAGCAGTTCTTC.

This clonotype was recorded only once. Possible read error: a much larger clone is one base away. CDR3 loop: CSARGMTRRENNEQFF. In nucleotides, the CDR3 is TGCAGTGCTAGAGGTATGACTAGGCGAGAAAACAATGAGCAGTTCTTC. The rearrangement joins TRBV20-1 to TRBJ2-1; a weak D match, TRBD2 (6 bases). The CDR3 loop spans 16 amino acids. The germline CDR1 and CDR2 sequences are DFQATT and SNEGSKA (reference sequence). V lost 1 base and J lost 5, with 18 bases in between.

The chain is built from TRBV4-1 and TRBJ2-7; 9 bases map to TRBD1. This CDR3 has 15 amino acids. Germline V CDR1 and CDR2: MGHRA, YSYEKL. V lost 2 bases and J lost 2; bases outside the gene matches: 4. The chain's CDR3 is CASSQTGTGPYEQYF. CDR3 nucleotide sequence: TGCGCCAGCAGCCAAACCGGGACAGGGCCCTACGAGCAGTACTTC.

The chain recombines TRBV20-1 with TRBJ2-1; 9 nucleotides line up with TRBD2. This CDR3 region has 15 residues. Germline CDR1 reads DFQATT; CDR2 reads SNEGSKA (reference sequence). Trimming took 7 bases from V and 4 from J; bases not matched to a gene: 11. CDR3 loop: CSGIGGRAGYNEQFF. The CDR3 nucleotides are TGCAGTGGGATTGGCGGGAGGGCCGGGTACAATGAGCAGTTCTTC.

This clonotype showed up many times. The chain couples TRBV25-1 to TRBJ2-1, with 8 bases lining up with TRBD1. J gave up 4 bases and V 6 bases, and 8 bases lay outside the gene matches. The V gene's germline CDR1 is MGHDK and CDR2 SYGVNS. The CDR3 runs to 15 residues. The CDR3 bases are TGTGCCAGCAGCCCAAACAGGGGGGTATACAATGAGCAGTTCTTC. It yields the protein CASSPNRGVYNEQFF.

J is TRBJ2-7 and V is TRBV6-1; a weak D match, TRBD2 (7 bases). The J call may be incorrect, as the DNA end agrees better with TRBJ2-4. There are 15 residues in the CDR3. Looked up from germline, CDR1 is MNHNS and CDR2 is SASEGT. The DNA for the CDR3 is TGTGCCAGCAGTGAAGCCCCGGGGGGCGGGGACATTCAGTACTTC. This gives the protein CASSEAPGGGDIQYF.

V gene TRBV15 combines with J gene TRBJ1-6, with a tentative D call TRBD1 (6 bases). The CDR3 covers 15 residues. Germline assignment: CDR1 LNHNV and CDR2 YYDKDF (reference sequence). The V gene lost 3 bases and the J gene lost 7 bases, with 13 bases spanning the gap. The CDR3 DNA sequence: TGTGCCACCAGCAGGGACAGACTTTCGAATTCACCCCTCCACTTT. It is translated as CATSRDRLSNSPLHF.

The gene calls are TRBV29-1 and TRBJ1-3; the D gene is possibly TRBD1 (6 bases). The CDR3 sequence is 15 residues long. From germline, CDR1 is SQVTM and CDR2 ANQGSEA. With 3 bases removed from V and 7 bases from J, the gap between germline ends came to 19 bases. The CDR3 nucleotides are TGCAGCGTTGACTCCCCATCAGGGGTCGGGAACACCATATATTTT. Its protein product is CSVDSPSGVGNTIYF.

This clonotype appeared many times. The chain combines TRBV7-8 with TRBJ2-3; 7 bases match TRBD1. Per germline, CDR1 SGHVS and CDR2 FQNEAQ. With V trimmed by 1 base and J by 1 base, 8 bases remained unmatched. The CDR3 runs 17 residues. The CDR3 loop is CASSLVAGGYGTDTQYF. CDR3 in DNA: TGTGCCAGCAGCTTAGTCGCAGGGGGTTATGGCACAGATACGCAGTATTTT. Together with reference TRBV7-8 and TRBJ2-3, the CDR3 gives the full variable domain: GAGVSQSPRYKVAKRGQDVALRCDPISGHVSLFWYQQALGQGPEFLTYFQNEAQLDKSGLPSDRFFAERPEGSVSTLKIQRTQQEDSAVYLCASSLVAGGYGTDTQYFGPGTRLTVL.

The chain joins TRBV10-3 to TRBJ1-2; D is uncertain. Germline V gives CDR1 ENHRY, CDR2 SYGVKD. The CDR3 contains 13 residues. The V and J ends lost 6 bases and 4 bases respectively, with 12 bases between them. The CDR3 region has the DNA TGTGCCATCAGGGGAGACTCTTTCTATGGCTACACCTTC. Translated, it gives CAIRGDSFYGYTF.

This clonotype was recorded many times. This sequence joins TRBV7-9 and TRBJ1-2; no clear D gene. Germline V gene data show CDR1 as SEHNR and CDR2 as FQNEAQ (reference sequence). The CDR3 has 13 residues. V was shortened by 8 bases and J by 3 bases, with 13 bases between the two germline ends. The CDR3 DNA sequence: TGTGCCAGCGACAATGCGGGGTACTATGGCTACACCTTC. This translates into CASDNAGYYGYTF.

Here the CDR3 reads CATSREGRMSGANVLTF. CDR3 DNA: TGTGCCACCAGCAGAGAGGGTCGGATGTCTGGGGCCAACGTCCTGACTTTC. This sequence joins TRBV15 and TRBJ2-6, with no clear D. V was cut by 0 bases and J by 1 base, with 10 bases left in between. The CDR3 extends over 17 amino acids. Germline V gene sequence: CDR1 LNHNV, CDR2 YYDKDF (reference sequence).

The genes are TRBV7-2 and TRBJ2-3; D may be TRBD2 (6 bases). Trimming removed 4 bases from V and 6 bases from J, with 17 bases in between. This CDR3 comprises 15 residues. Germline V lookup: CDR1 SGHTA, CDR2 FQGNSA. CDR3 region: CASSSQRGMEDTQYF. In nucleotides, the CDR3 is TGTGCCAGCAGCTCCCAACGCGGGATGGAGGATACGCAGTATTTT. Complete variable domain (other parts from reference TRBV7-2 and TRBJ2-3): GAGVSQSPSNKVTEKGKDVELRCDPISGHTALYWYRQSLGQGLEFLIYFQGNSAPDKSGLPSDRFSAERTGGSVSTLTIQRTQQEDSAVYLCASSSQRGMEDTQYFGPGTRLTVL.